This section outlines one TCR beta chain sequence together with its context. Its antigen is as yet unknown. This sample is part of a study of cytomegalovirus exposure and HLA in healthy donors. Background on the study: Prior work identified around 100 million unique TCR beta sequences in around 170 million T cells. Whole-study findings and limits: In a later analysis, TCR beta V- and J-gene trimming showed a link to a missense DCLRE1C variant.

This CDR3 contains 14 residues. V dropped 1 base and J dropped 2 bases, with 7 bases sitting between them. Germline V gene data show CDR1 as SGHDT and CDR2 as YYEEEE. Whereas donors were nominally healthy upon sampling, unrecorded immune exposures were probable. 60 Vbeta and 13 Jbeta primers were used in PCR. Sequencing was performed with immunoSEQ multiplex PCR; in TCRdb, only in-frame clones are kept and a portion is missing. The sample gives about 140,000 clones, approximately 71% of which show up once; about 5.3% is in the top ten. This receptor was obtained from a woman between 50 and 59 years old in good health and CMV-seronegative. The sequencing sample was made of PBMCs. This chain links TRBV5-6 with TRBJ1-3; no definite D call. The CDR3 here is CASSLRGTGNTIYF. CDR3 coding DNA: TGTGCCAGCAGCTTGAGAGGTACTGGAAACACCATATATTTT.